The 27 T cell receptor beta chains below come from one sample, sequenced in a study of shared clonotypes between healthy human individuals (TCRdb year 2020). Receptors were amplified or captured by the immunoSEQ multiplex PCR assay. Here the immuneACCESS table is served through TCRdb, limited to in-frame sequences with V and J called. Missing clones are a known gap in these copies; in checked studies unresolved V genes cover under half, and the rest lacks a known reason. The sample contains roughly 1.5 million clones, 98% of them found a single time. The top ten clonotypes cover around 0.45% of the sample. The specimen sequenced was naive CD4+ T cells sorted from blood. This specimen's cell subset or site label, per the study, means: CD45RA+ positively selected. All receptors derive from a man aged 25 to 40 in good health.

The chain employs TRBV10-1 and TRBJ2-1; D unresolved. Germline values: CDR1 WNHNN, CDR2 SYGVQD (reference sequence). The CDR3 runs 12 residues. V shed 3 bases and J shed 10 bases, with 10 bases lying between them. For the CDR3, the DNA is TGCGCCAGCAGTGATATGCCCGGGGAGCAGTTCTTC. This translates into CASSDMPGEQFF.

The chain uses TRBV27 and TRBJ2-1; 8 bases are shared with TRBD1. Looked up from germline, CDR1 is MNHEY and CDR2 is SMNVEV (reference sequence). With V trimmed by 7 bases and J by 7 bases, 6 bases remained unmatched. The CDR3 extends over 13 amino acids. CDR3 residues: CASTRTGKNEQFF. In DNA, the CDR3 is TGTGCCAGCACACGGACAGGGAAGAATGAGCAGTTCTTC.

This clone was found once. V usage is TRBV5-4 and J usage is TRBJ2-7; TRBD2 matches at 12 bases. The junction had 3 bases not matched to a gene; V was cut back by 2 bases and J by 0 bases. The germline V gene has CDR1 SGHNT and CDR2 YYREEE (reference sequence). The CDR3 runs 16 residues. DNA of the CDR3: TGTGCCAGCAGCTTTTCTAGCGGGAGGGTCTCCTACGAGCAGTACTTC. It specifies CASSFSSGRVSYEQYF.

This chain links TRBV28 with TRBJ2-7; 7 bases map to TRBD1. CDR3 length: 17 residues. The ends lost 6 bases at V and 0 bases at J; junction bases unmatched: 14. CDR1 is MDHEN, CDR2 SYDVKM, per germline. CDR3 nucleotides: TGTGCCAGCAGCCGAGCGACATCAGGGGGAAGCTCCTACGAGCAGTACTTC. Translation: CASSRATSGGSSYEQYF.

The CDR3, as DNA: TGTGCCAGCAGCTGGGGCGGGACACCGACGATCACAGATACGCAGTATTTT. It encodes CASSWGGTPTITDTQYF. This sequence joins TRBV5-6 and TRBJ2-3; D assignment may be TRBD1 or TRBD2 (6 bases each). V lost 3 bases to trimming and J lost 2 bases, with 19 bases between them. This CDR3 spans 17 amino acids. Germline CDR1 is SGHDT and CDR2 is YYEEEE.

This clone was seen once. The rearrangement uses TRBV27 and TRBJ2-3, with D possibly matching TRBD2 (6 bases). Trimming took 4 bases from V and 3 from J, leaving 14 bases between them. Germline CDR1 and CDR2: MNHEY and SMNVEV (reference sequence). This CDR3 has 15 amino acids. The CDR3 spells CASSSLGLKTDTQYF. The CDR3 coding sequence is TGTGCCAGCAGTTCCCTGGGACTTAAAACAGATACGCAGTATTTT.

The chain couples TRBV10-2 to TRBJ1-5, with D maybe TRBD1 (6 bases). CDR3 size: 14 residues. Per germline, CDR1 WSHSY and CDR2 SAAADI. The V end was cut by 2 bases, the J end by 3 bases, with 8 bases between. Here the CDR3 reads CASSEAGANQPQHF. The CDR3 DNA reads TGCGCCAGCAGTGAGGCAGGGGCCAATCAGCCCCAGCATTTT.

The V call is TRBV27, the J call TRBJ1-4; D not certain. Germline V lookup: CDR1 MNHEY, CDR2 SMNVEV (reference sequence). The CDR3 is 13 amino acids. With 6 bases removed from V and 2 bases from J, the gap between germline ends came to 7 bases. The CDR3 protein is CASRPWTNEKLFF. CDR3 nucleotides: TGTGCCAGCAGACCCTGGACTAATGAAAAACTGTTTTTT.

The V call is TRBV6-1, the J call TRBJ1-5, with a tentative D call TRBD1 (6 bases). CDR1 and CDR2 (germline): MNHNS, SASEGT. This CDR3 contains 15 residues. Trimming removed 3 bases at V and 0 bases at J, with 9 bases between. The CDR3 region is CASSDWTVSNQPQHF. In nucleotides, the CDR3 is TGTGCCAGCAGTGATTGGACAGTTAGCAATCAGCCCCAGCATTTT.

This chain joins TRBV7-9 and TRBJ1-2; a possible D gene is TRBD1 (5 bases). V was clipped by 4 bases and J by 4 bases, with 13 bases between them. This CDR3 has 14 amino acids. Germline CDR1 SEHNR, CDR2 FQNEAQ (reference sequence). CDR3 sequence (DNA): TGTGCCAGCAGCTCAGATCGGGACTTCTATGGCTACACCTTC. Protein sequence: CASSSDRDFYGYTF.

The chain has TRBV7-9 and TRBJ2-1; a weak D match, TRBD2 (6 bases). Trimming cost V 3 bases and J 6 bases, with 12 bases left between them. Germline V CDR1 and CDR2: SEHNR, FQNEAQ (reference sequence). This CDR3 region has 14 residues. The CDR3 DNA sequence: TGTGCCAGCAGCTTTACTAGCAATATCAATGAGCAGTTCTTC. Translated, it gives CASSFTSNINEQFF.

The rearrangement joins TRBV28 to TRBJ2-1; D remains unclear. The germline V gene encodes CDR1 MDHEN and CDR2 SYDVKM. CDR3 length: 14 residues. V lost 7 bases, J lost 7 bases, and 17 bases lay in between. The CDR3 DNA reads as TGTGCCAGCACCCTCCAATCCACACCAAATGAGCAGTTCTTC. Protein: CASTLQSTPNEQFF.

This chain joins TRBV5-4 and TRBJ2-2; maybe TRBD2 (5 bases). The CDR3 contains 15 residues. CDR1 and CDR2 (germline): SGHNT, YYREEE (reference sequence). Trimming pared 0 bases from V and 3 bases from J, leaving 9 bases between. Here the CDR3 DNA reads TGTGCCAGCAGCTTGGGCGGAGGAGACACCGGGGAGCTGTTTTTT. Its protein product is CASSLGGGDTGELFF.

The chain combines TRBV5-4 with TRBJ1-1; 8 bases agree with TRBD1. CDR3 length: 13 amino acids. CDR1 and CDR2 (germline): SGHNT, YYREEE (reference sequence). V lost 3 bases, J lost 5 bases, and 3 bases stayed unmatched. The CDR3 nucleotides read TGTGCCAGCAGCTCCAGGGGGCGTACTGAAGCTTTCTTT. Translating gives CASSSRGRTEAFF.

This clone was seen a single time. The chain joins TRBV6-6 to TRBJ2-7, with TRBD2 matching over 9 bases. Germline lookup yields CDR1 MNHNY and CDR2 SVGAGI (reference sequence). V dropped 1 base and J dropped 5; count of bases not matched to a gene: 6. This CDR3 has 15 amino acids. Here the CDR3 reads CASSYFSGRPNEQYF. The CDR3 bases are TGTGCCAGCAGTTACTTTAGCGGGAGACCCAACGAGCAGTACTTC.

This clone was recorded only once. The same CDR3 also results from other DNA sequences found in this sample. The chain is built from TRBV11-3 and TRBJ2-5; 7 nucleotides agree with TRBD1. V lost 1 base, J lost 5 bases, and 4 bases stayed unmatched. The CDR3 extends over 14 amino acids. Germline loops: CDR1 SGHNT, CDR2 YENEEA. The CDR3 reads CASSLGQGLETQYF. The CDR3 nucleotides read TGTGCCAGCAGCTTAGGACAGGGTTTGGAGACCCAGTACTTC.

The gene calls are TRBV10-3 and TRBJ2-5; TRBD1 matches 7 bases. V shed 7 bases, J shed 2 bases, and the junction held 10 bases outside the gene matches. Germline loops: CDR1 ENHRY, CDR2 SYGVKD. CDR3 length: 15 residues. The CDR3 spells CAIKAGGIGQETQYF. CDR3 nucleotide sequence: TGTGCCATCAAGGCAGGGGGAATTGGTCAAGAGACCCAGTACTTC.

V and J are TRBV5-1 and TRBJ1-1; 8 bases align to TRBD1. Germline loops: CDR1 SGHRS, CDR2 YFSETQ. V shed 4 bases and J 6 bases; nucleotides not matched to a gene: 11. The CDR3 has 15 amino acids. The chain's CDR3 is CASSPDRAIFPEAFF. The DNA for the CDR3 is TGCGCCAGCAGCCCGGACAGGGCGATATTCCCTGAAGCTTTCTTT.

The CDR3: CASSFGRAGTGELFF. The CDR3 DNA is TGTGCCAGCAGCTTCGGGAGAGCGGGAACCGGGGAGCTGTTTTTT. The genes are TRBV7-8 and TRBJ2-2, with TRBD2 matching 7 bases. This CDR3 is 15 amino acids long. V lost 3 bases and J lost 5; bases outside the gene matches: 6. CDR1 SGHVS and CDR2 FQNEAQ come from the germline V gene.

The V call is TRBV6-5, the J call TRBJ1-1, with TRBD1 identical over 8 bases. Germline V CDR1 and CDR2: MNHEY, SVGAGI. CDR3 length: 15 residues. Trimming at V came to 4 bases and at J to 5 bases, leaving 9 bases not matched to a gene. The CDR3 DNA reads as TGTGCCAGCAGTTTCCTCTCGACAGGGGAGACTGAAGCTTTCTTT. Its translation: CASSFLSTGETEAFF.

The CDR3 bases are TGTGCCAGCAGTTTACCCAGGGTACAGGGTGGTGAGCAGTTCTTC. It yields the protein CASSLPRVQGGEQFF. V usage is TRBV28 and J usage is TRBJ2-1, with D possibly matching TRBD1 (6 bases). The CDR3 totals 15 residues. Trimming took 2 bases from V and 9 from J, leaving 17 bases between them. Germline CDR1 and CDR2: MDHEN and SYDVKM. Looking up the rest from reference TRBV28 and TRBJ2-1 gives the full variable domain: DVKVTQSSRYLVKRTGEKVFLECVQDMDHENMFWYRQDPGLGLRLIYFSYDVKMKEKGDIPEGYSVSREKKERFSLILESASTNQTSMYLCASSLPRVQGGEQFFGPGTRLTVL.

Details on this clone: This sample also contains other DNA sequences that code for the same CDR3. The chain is built from TRBV7-3 and TRBJ2-7; the D gene is possibly TRBD1 (5 bases). The CDR3 sequence is 13 residues long. V was pared by 2 bases and J by 2 bases, with 7 bases between. Germline lookup yields CDR1 SGHTA and CDR2 FQGTGA. CDR3 amino acids: CASSLAGTYEQYF. Written as DNA, the CDR3 is TGTGCCAGCAGCTTAGCAGGGACCTACGAGCAGTACTTC.

The chain uses TRBV19 and TRBJ2-5, with 7 bases that match TRBD2. V dropped 3 bases and J dropped 5; count of bases not matched to a gene: 9. This CDR3 spans 15 amino acids. Germline-derived CDR1 and CDR2 are LNHDA and SQIVND (reference sequence). CDR3 DNA sequence: TGTGCCAGTAGTATCCGGGCTAGCGGTATGGAGACCCAGTACTTC. It translates to CASSIRASGMETQYF.

About this clone: This specimen includes other DNA sequences encoding the same CDR3. The genes are TRBV5-1 and TRBJ2-3; D might be TRBD2 (5 bases). The CDR3 spans 15 residues. Germline V CDR1 and CDR2: SGHRS, YFSETQ. With 0 bases removed from V and 0 bases from J, the gap between germline ends came to 8 bases. DNA for the CDR3: TGCGCCAGCAGCTTGGGTGGACTGAGCACAGATACGCAGTATTTT. It yields the protein CASSLGGLSTDTQYF.

The gene calls are TRBV5-4 and TRBJ1-4; D uncertain. CDR1 and CDR2 from the germline V gene are SGHNT and YYREEE (reference sequence). Trimming shortened V by 5 bases and J by 7 bases, and 15 bases separated the two germline ends. The CDR3 covers 14 residues. As DNA, the CDR3 is TGTGCCAGCAGTCCCACGGGAGGGCGTGAAAAACTGTTTTTT. Translated: CASSPTGGREKLFF.

This rearrangement joins TRBV27 to TRBJ1-1; possible D gene TRBD1, 6 bases. This CDR3 region has 14 residues. CDR1 and CDR2 (germline): MNHEY, SMNVEV (reference sequence). The V gene lost 6 bases and the J gene lost 1 base, with 12 bases spanning the gap. CDR3 loop: CASRKIQGNTEAFF. DNA of the CDR3: TGTGCCAGCAGAAAAATACAGGGGAACACTGAAGCTTTCTTT.

This clone was recorded once. This chain links TRBV2 with TRBJ2-5, with D maybe TRBD2 (6 bases). Germline assignment: CDR1 SNHLY and CDR2 FYNNEI. Deletions cut 7 bases from V and 4 bases from J, with 16 bases between. The CDR3 length is 14 residues. The CDR3 loop is CASMDYSRPETQYF. CDR3 sequence (DNA): TGTGCCAGCATGGACTACAGCCGACCAGAGACCCAGTACTTC.